This T cell receptor beta chain was profiled in a study of early T cells in non-severe SARS-CoV-2 infection. TCRdb independently ran MiXCR on the 5' RACE reads; one entry per CDR3 protein. This table has about 77,000 distinct CDR3 sequences, 5% appearing once. The CDR3 extends over 15 amino acids. The germline V gene encodes CDR1 SGHTA and CDR2 FQGNSA. V was cut by 5 bases and J by 5 bases, with 18 bases left in between. The sequence came from an adult who was a healthcare worker with PCR-confirmed SARS-CoV-2 infection or an uninfected control (not recorded which). The chain couples TRBV7-2 to TRBJ1-1, with a tentative D call TRBD1 (6 bases). Material: whole blood, obtained at baseline. The CDR3 coding sequence is TGTGCCAGCAGCCTTAGTTCCCCTGGACAGACTGAAGCTTTCTTT. It translates to CASSLSSPGQTEAFF.